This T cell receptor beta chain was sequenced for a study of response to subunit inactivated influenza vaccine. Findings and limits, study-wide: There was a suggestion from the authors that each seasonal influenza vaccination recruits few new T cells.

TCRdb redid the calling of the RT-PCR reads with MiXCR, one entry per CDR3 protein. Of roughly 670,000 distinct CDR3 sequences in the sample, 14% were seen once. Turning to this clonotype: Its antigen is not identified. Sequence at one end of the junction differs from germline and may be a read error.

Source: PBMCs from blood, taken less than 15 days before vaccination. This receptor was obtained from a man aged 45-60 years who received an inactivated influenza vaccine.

CDR3 loop: CASSLAREGEQFF. DNA of the CDR3: TGTGCCAGCAGCTTAGCGCGGGAAGGTGAGCAGTTCTTT. The chain recombines TRBV7-2 with TRBJ2-1; possible D gene TRBD2, 6 bases. CDR1 and CDR2 (germline): SGHTA, FQGNSA. The CDR3 runs 13 residues.